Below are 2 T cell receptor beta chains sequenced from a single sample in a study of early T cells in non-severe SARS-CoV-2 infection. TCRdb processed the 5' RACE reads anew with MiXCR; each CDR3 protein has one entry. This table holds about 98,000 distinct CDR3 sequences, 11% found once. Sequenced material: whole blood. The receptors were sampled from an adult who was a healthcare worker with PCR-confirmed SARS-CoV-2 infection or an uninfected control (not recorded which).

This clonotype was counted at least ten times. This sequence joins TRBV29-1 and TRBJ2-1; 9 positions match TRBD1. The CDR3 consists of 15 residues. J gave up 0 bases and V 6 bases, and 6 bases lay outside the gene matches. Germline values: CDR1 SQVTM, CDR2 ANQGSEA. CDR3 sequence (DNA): TGCAGCGTGAGAGACAGGGGGAGCTCCTACAATGAGCAGTTCTTC. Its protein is CSVRDRGSSYNEQFF.

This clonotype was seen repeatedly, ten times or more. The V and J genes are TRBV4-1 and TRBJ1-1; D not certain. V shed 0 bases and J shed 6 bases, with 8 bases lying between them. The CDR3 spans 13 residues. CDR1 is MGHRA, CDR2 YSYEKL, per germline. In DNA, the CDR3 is TGCGCCAGCAGCCAAGAAGGACGGGCTGAAGCTTTCTTT. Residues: CASSQEGRAEAFF.